This entry describes one T cell receptor (beta chain). Germline assignment: CDR1 SGHRS and CDR2 YFSETQ. Losses at the gene ends were 0 bases for V and 0 bases for J; bases not matched to a gene: 3. CDR3 length equals 17 residues. The sample originates from a study of CD4 and CD8 cells across lung adenocarcinoma regions. Localized lung adenocarcinoma, a non-small cell lung cancer, affected the donors. TCRdb fed the PCR reads into MiXCR, producing one record per CDR3 protein. The sample consists of about 20,000 distinct CDR3 sequences, roughly 56% of them appearing once. This TCR was recovered from a female donor with lung adenocarcinoma. The CD4 and CD8 labels of this study may be unreliable. The sequenced material came from CD8+ T cells from the center of a lung tumor. The gene calls are TRBV5-1 and TRBJ2-1; 10 bases map to TRBD2. The CDR3 DNA sequence: TGCGCCAGCAGCTTGGTGCCTAGCGGGAGCTCCTACAATGAGCAGTTCTTC. It specifies CASSLVPSGSSYNEQFF.